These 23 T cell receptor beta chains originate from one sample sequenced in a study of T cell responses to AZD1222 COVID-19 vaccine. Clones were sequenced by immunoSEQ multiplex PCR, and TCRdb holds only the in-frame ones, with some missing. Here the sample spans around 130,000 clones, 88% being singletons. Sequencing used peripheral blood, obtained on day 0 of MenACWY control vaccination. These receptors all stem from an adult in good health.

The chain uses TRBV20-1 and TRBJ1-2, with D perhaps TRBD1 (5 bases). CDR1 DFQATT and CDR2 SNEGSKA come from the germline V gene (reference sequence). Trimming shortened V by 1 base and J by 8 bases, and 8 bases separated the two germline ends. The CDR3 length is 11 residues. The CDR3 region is CSARAEGGYTF. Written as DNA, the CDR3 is TGCAGTGCTAGAGCTGAGGGGGGCTACACCTTC.

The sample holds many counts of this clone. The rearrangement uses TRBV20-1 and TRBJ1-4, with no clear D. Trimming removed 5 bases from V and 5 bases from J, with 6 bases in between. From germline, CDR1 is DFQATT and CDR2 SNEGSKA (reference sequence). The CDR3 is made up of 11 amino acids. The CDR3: CSALRNEKLFF. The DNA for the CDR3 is TGCAGTGCTTTAAGAAATGAAAAACTGTTTTTT.

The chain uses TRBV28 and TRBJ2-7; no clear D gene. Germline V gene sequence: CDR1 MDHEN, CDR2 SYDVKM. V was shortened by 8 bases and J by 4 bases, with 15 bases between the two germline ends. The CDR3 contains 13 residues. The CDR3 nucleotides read TGTGCCAGCGACGGTGCTAGATCGTACGAGCAGTACTTC. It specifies CASDGARSYEQYF. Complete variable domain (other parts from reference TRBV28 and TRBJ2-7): DVKVTQSSRYLVKRTGEKVFLECVQDMDHENMFWYRQDPGLGLRLIYFSYDVKMKEKGDIPEGYSVSREKKERFSLILESASTNQTSMYLCASDGARSYEQYFGPGTRLTVT.

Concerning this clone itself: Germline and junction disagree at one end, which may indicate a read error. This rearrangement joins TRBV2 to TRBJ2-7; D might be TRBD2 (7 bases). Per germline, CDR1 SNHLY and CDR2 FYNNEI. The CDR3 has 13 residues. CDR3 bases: TGTGCCAGCATGGGACCCGGGGGGCATTACAGAGACTTC. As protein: CASMGPGGHYRDF.

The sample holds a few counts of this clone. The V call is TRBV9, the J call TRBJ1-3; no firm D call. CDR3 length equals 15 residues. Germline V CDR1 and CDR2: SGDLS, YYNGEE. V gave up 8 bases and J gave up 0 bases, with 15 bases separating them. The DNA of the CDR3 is TGTGCCAGTTCCCTGGACGGGTTCTCTGGAAACACCATATATTTT. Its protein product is CASSLDGFSGNTIYF.

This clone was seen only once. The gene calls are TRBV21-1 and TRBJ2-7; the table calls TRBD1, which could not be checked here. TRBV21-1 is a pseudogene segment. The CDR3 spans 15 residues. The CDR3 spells CASSYPRDRVLVRYF. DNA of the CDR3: TGTGCCAGCAGCTATCCCCGGGACAGGGTCCTCGTGCGGTACTTC.

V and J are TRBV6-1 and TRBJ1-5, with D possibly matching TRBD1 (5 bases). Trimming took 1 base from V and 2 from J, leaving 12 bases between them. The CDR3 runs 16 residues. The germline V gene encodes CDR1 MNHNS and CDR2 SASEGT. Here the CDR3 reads CASSEVGPGGNQPQHF. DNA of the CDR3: TGTGCCAGCAGTGAAGTGGGTCCGGGGGGCAATCAGCCCCAGCATTTT.

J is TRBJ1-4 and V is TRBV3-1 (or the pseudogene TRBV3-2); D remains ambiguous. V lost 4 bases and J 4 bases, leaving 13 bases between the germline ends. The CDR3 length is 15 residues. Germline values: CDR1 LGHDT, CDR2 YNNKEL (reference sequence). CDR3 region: CASSPRTGVNEKLFF. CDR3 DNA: TGTGCCAGCAGCCCAAGGACGGGAGTTAATGAAAAACTGTTTTTT.

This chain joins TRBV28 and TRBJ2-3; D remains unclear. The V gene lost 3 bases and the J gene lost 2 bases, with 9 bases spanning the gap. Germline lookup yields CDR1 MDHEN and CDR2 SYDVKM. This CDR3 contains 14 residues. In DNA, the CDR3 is TGTGCCAGCAGTTTCCCACCATTCACAGATACGCAGTATTTT. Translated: CASSFPPFTDTQYF.

DNA for the CDR3: TGTGCCTGGCTTGGAGACAGCCTCGCCTCACCGACTAACTATGGCTACACCTTC. Translation: CAWLGDSLASPTNYGYTF. The V call is TRBV30, the J call TRBJ1-2; a weak D match, TRBD1 (5 bases). Per the germline V gene, CDR1 is GTSNPN and CDR2 is SVGIG (reference sequence). V shed 5 bases and J shed 0 bases, with 25 bases lying between them. CDR3 length: 18 amino acids.

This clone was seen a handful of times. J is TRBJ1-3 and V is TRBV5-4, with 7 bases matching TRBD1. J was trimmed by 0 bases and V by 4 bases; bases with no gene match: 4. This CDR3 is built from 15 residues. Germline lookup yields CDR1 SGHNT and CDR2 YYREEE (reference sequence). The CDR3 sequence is CASSPGQISGNTIYF. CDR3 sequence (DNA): TGTGCCAGCAGCCCGGGACAGATCTCTGGAAACACCATATATTTT.

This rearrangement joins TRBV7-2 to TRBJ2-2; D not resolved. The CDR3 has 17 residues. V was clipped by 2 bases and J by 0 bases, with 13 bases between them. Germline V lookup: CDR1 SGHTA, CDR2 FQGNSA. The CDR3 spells CASSLRSRLANTGELFF. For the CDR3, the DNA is TGTGCCAGCAGCTTAAGGAGCAGACTCGCGAACACCGGGGAGCTGTTTTTT.

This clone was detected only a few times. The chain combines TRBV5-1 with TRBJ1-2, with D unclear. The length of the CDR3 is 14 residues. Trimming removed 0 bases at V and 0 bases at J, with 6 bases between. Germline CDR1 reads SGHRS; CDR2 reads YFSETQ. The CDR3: CASSLGQANYGYTF. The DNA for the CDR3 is TGCGCCAGCAGCTTGGGACAAGCTAACTATGGCTACACCTTC.

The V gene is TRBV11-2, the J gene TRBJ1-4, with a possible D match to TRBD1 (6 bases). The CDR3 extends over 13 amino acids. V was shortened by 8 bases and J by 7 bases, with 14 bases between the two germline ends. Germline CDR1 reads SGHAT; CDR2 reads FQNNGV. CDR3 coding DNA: TGTGCCAGCCGGGGGGGCCTAGCTGAAAAACTGTTTTTT. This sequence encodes CASRGGLAEKLFF.

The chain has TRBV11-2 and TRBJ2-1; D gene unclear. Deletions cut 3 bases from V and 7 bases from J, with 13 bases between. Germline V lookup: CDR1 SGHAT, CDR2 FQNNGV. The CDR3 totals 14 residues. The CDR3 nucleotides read TGTGCCAGCAGCTTTACCTCCCTTCCAAATGAGCAGTTCTTC. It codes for CASSFTSLPNEQFF.

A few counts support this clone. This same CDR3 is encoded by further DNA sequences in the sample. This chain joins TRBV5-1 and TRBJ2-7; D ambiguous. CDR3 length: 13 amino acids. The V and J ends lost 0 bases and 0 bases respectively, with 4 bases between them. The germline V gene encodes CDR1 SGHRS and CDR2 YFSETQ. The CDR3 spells CASSLVGSYEQYF. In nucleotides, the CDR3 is TGCGCCAGCAGCTTGGTGGGCTCCTACGAGCAGTACTTC.

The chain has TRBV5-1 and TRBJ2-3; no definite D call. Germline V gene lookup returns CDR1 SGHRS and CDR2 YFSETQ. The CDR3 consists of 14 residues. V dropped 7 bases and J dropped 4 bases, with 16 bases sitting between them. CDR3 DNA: TGCGCCAGCGGCACCCTCACCCCCCCAGATACGCAGTATTTT. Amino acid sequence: CASGTLTPPDTQYF.

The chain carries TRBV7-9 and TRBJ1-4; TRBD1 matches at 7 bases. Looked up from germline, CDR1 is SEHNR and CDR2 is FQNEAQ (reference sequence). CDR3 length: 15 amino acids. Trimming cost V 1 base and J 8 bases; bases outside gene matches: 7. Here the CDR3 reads CASSLVAAGGEKLFF. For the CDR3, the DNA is TGTGCCAGCAGCTTAGTCGCGGCAGGGGGGGAAAAACTGTTTTTT.

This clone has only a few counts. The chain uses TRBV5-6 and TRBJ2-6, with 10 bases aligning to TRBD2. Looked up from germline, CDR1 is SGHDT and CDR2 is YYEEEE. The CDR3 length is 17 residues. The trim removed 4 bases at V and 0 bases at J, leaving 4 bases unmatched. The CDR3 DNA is TGTGCCAGCAGCCTGGGACTAGCGATCTCTGGGGCCAACGTCCTGACTTTC. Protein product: CASSLGLAISGANVLTF.

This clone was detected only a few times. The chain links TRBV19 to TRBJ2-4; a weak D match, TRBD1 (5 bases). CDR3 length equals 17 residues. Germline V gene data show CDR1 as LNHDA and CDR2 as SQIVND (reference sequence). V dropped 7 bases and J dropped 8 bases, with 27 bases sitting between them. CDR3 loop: CASTPRLGGTKGDIQYF. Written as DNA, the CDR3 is TGTGCCAGTACCCCCCGCCTGGGCGGAACAAAAGGGGACATTCAGTACTTC.

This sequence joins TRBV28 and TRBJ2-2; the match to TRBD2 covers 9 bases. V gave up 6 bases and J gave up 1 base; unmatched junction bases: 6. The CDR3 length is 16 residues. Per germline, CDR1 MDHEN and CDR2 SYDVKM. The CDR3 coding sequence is TGTGCCAGCAGCCCTGCGGGAGGGTGGAACACCGGGGAGCTGTTTTTT. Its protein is CASSPAGGWNTGELFF.

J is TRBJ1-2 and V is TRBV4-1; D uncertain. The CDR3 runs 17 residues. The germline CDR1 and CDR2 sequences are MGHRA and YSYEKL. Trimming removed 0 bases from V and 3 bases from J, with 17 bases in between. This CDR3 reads CASSQDPDHQVDYGYTF. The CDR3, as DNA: TGCGCCAGCAGCCAAGATCCCGACCATCAGGTGGACTATGGCTACACCTTC.

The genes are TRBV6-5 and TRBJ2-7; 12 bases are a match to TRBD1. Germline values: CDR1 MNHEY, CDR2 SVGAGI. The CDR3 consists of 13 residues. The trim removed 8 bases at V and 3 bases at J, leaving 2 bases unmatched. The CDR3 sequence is CASWDRGHYEQYF. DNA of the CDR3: TGTGCCAGCTGGGACAGGGGGCACTACGAGCAGTACTTC.